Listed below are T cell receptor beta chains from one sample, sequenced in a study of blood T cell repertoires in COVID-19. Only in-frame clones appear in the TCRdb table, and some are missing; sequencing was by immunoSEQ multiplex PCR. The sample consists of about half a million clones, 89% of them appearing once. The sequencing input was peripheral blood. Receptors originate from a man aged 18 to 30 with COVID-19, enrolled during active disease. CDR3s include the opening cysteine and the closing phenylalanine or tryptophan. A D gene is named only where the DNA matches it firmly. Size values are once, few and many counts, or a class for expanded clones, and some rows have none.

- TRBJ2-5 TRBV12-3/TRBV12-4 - CASSLGGGETQYF TGTGCCAGCAGTTTAGGGGGGGGCGAGACCCAGTACTTC
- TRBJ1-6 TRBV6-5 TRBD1 CASSAVTGVNSPLHF TGTGCCAGCAGCGCCGTGACAGGGGTCAATTCACCCCTCCACTTT
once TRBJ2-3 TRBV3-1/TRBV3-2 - CASSEEGAGDTQYF TGTGCCAGCAGCGAAGAAGGGGCCGGAGATACGCAGTATTTT
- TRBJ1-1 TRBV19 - CASRKGERVGTEAFF TGTGCCAGTAGAAAGGGGGAACGAGTGGGCACTGAAGCTTTCTTT
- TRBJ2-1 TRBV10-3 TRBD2 CAISERTSGSWYEQFF TGTGCCATCAGTGAACGTACGAGCGGGAGTTGGTATGAGCAGTTCTTC
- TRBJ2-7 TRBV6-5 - CASTEGLTHGEQYF TGTGCCAGCACCGAGGGACTGACCCACGGCGAGCAGTACTTC
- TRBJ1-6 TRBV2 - CASSQRTVNSPLHF TGTGCCAGCAGCCAACGGACAGTGAATTCACCCCTCCACTTT
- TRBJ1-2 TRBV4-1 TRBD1 CASSPSGQGRGGYTF TGCGCCAGCAGCCCCTCGGGACAGGGGAGAGGAGGCTACACCTTC
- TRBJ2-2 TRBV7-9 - CASSLELRAGELFF TGTGCCAGCAGCTTAGAGTTGAGAGCCGGGGAGCTGTTTTTT
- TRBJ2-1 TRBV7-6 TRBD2 CASSLAGGRGGDEQFF TGTGCCAGCAGCTTAGCGGGCGGGAGGGGAGGCGATGAGCAGTTCTTC
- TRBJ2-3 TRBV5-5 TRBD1 CASSSGTAHTDTQYF TGTGCCAGCAGCTCCGGGACAGCTCACACAGATACGCAGTATTTT
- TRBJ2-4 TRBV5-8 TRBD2 CASSLASGGYLAKNIQYF TGTGCCAGCAGCTTAGCTAGCGGGGGGTACCTAGCCAAAAACATTCAGTACTTC
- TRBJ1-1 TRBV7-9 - CASSTPDRQNTEAFF TGTGCCAGCAGCACTCCAGACAGACAAAACACTGAAGCTTTCTTT
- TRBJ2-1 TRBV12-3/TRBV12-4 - CASRPSDYEQFF TGTGCCAGCAGACCTAGTGATTACGAGCAGTTCTTC
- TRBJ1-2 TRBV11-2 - CASSAGGQGNYGYTF TGTGCCAGCAGCGCGGGGGGGCAGGGAAACTATGGCTACACCTTC
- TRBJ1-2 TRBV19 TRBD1 CASSLRTGSRIGDGYTF TGTGCCAGTAGTTTACGGACAGGGTCGCGGATCGGGGATGGCTACACCTTC
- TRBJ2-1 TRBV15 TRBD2 CATSRERTSGGNEQFF TGTGCCACCAGCAGAGAAAGGACTAGCGGAGGTAATGAGCAGTTCTTC
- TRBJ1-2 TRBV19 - CASSTQIGGYTF TGTGCCAGTAGTACTCAAATCGGGGGCTACACCTTC
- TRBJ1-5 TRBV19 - CASSISGLSNQPQHF TGTGCCAGTAGTATTTCGGGGTTGAGCAATCAGCCCCAGCATTTT
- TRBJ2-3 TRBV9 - CASSVSVSTDTQYF TGTGCCAGCAGCGTATCGGTCAGCACAGATACGCAGTATTTT
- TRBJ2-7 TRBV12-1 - CASSGPGLEYEQYF TGTGCCAGCAGCGGGCCGGGACTAGAATACGAGCAGTACTTC
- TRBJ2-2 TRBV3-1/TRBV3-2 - CASSQIRGFGTGELFF TGTGCCAGCAGCCAAATAAGGGGATTCGGAACCGGGGAGCTGTTTTTT
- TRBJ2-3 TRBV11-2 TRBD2 CASSLYGRGGTDTQYF TGTGCCAGCAGCTTGTACGGGAGGGGAGGCACAGATACGCAGTATTTT
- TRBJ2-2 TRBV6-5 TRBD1 CASSYSGTANTGELFF TGTGCCAGCAGTTACTCAGGGACAGCGAACACCGGGGAGCTGTTTTTT
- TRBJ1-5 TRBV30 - CAWSPGGGRQPQHF TGTGCCTGGAGTCCCGGGGGTGGACGTCAGCCCCAGCATTTT
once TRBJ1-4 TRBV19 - CASMRAYGEKLFF TGTGCCAGTATGAGGGCATATGGTGAAAAACTGTTTTTT
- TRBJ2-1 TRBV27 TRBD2 CASSLAGGNEQFF TGTGCCAGCAGTTTAGCGGGAGGCAATGAGCAGTTCTTC
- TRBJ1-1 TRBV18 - CASSPQEGVEENTEAFF TGTGCCAGCTCACCACAGGAGGGCGTAGAGGAGAACACTGAAGCTTTCTTT
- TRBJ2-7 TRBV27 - CASSLGQLETYEQYF TGTGCCAGCAGTCTCGGACAGTTAGAGACCTACGAGCAGTACTTC
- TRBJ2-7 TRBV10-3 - CAISEVTAVEQYF TGTGCCATCAGTGAGGTGACCGCGGTCGAGCAGTACTTC
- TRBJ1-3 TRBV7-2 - CASSPPDTIYF TGTGCCAGCAGCCCCCCGGACACCATATATTTT
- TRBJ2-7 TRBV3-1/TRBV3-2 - CASSHGDWYEQYF TGTGCCAGCAGCCACGGGGACTGGTACGAGCAGTACTTC
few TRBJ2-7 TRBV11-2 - CASSLLQGAGEQYF TGTGCCAGCAGCTTATTACAGGGTGCGGGCGAGCAGTACTTC
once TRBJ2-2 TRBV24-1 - CATSEEGPDTGELFF TGTGCCACCAGTGAGGAGGGACCCGACACCGGGGAGCTGTTTTTT
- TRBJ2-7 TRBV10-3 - CAISDQISSYEQYF TGTGCCATCAGTGACCAGATCAGCTCCTACGAGCAGTACTTC
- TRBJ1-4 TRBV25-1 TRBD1 CASRSRTGNEKLFF TGTGCCAGCAGAAGCCGGACAGGGAATGAAAAACTGTTTTTT
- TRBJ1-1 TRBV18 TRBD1 CASSPDRGEAFF TGTGCCAGCTCACCCGACAGGGGGGAGGCTTTCTTT
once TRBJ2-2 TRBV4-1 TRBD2 CASSQGNSGTGTGELFF TGCGCCAGCAGCCAAGGGAATAGCGGGACGGGCACCGGGGAGCTGTTTTTT
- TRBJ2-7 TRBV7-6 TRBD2 CASNGGASSYEQYF TGTGCCAGCAACGGGGGGGCTTCCTCCTACGAGCAGTACTTC
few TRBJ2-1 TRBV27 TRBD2 CASSSKGTSGRSDEQFF TGTGCCAGCAGTTCAAAAGGGACTAGCGGGAGATCGGATGAGCAGTTCTTC
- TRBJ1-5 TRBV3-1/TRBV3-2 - CASRPRDTCNQPQHF TGTGCCAGCAGACCCCGGGACACCTGCAATCAGCCCCAGCATTTT
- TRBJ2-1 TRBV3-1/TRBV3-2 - CASSQDKRGQADNEQFF TGTGCCAGCAGCCAAGATAAGCGGGGACAGGCTGACAATGAGCAGTTCTTC
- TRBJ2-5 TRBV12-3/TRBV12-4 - CASSLHNQETQYF TGTGCCAGCAGTTTGCACAACCAAGAGACCCAGTACTTC
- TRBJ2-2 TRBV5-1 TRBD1 CASSLQGARYTGELFF TGCGCCAGCAGCTTACAGGGGGCGCGATACACCGGGGAGCTGTTTTTT
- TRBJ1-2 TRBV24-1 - CATSSIRDWLGYGYTF TGTGCCACCAGTAGTATACGGGACTGGTTAGGGTATGGCTACACCTTC